These 29 T cell receptor beta chains originate from one sample sequenced in a study of monozygotic twins with inflammatory bowel disease. Reprocessing the 5' RACE reads, TCRdb reports a single entry for every CDR3 protein and omits DNA. The repertoire table contains approximately 380,000 distinct CDR3 sequences. Sequenced: blood. The source is a human donor with ulcerative colitis or Crohn's disease, or a healthy co-twin of an affected twin (not recorded which).

V and J are TRBV20-1 and TRBJ2-1; there is no DNA to check the TCRdb D call of TRBD1. The germline gives CDR1 DFQATT, CDR2 SNEGSKA (reference sequence). The CDR3 extends over 17 amino acids. The CDR3 is CSARDHTPGTAVSGQFF.

V and J are TRBV9 and TRBJ2-7; TCRdb's D gene call, TRBD2, goes unchecked for lack of DNA. The CDR3 runs to 13 residues. In germline, CDR1 is SGDLS, CDR2 YYNGEE. The CDR3 loop reads CASSVDLAGERYF.

The V and J genes are TRBV5-1 and TRBJ1-2. CDR3 length equals 15 residues. Germline V gene data show CDR1 as SGHRS and CDR2 as YFSETQ. The CDR3 spells CASSLKEPGGHGYTF.

The rearrangement links TRBV7-2 to TRBJ2-3. Germline V gene data show CDR1 as SGHTA and CDR2 as FQGNSA. This CDR3 comprises 14 residues. The CDR3 region is CASSLALAGSKQYF.

The rearrangement joins TRBV5-1 to TRBJ2-3; TCRdb's D gene call, TRBD2, goes unchecked for lack of DNA. In germline, CDR1 is SGHRS, CDR2 YFSETQ. This CDR3 has 16 residues. The CDR3 reads CASSLEGRTSTDTQYF.

The rearrangement links TRBV12-3 or TRBV12-4 to TRBJ1-2; TCRdb's assignment of TRBD1 cannot be checked, as there is no DNA. The CDR3 covers 14 residues. CDR3 in amino acids: CASRTTGGDYGYTF.

The chain recombines TRBV30 with TRBJ2-3; without DNA, the TCRdb call of TRBD2 cannot be checked. CDR1 and CDR2 from the germline V gene are GTSNPN and SVGIG (reference sequence). This CDR3 has 16 residues. Here the CDR3 reads CAWSFRLAGGIDTQYF.

The chain has TRBV24-1 and TRBJ2-1; TCRdb names TRBD2, which stays unverified in the absence of DNA. CDR1 and CDR2 (germline): KGHDR, SFDVKD. The CDR3 runs to 12 residues. The CDR3 loop reads CATGYMGDEQFF.

The genes are TRBV5-1 and TRBJ2-2; the D call of TRBD1 rests on TCRdb alone, since no DNA is present to check it. The CDR3 spans 16 residues. Per the germline V gene, CDR1 is SGHRS and CDR2 is YFSETQ. CDR3 sequence reads: CASSSTGGSNTGELFF. The entire variable domain, with the rest obtained from reference TRBV5-1 and TRBJ2-2, is as follows: KAGVTQTPRYLIKTRGQQVTLSCSPISGHRSVSWYQQTPGQGLQFLFEYFSETQRNKGNFPGRFSGRQFSNSRSEMNVSTLELGDSALYLCASSSTGGSNTGELFFGEGSRLTVL.

This rearrangement joins TRBV12-3 or TRBV12-4 to TRBJ2-1; TCRdb's D call, TRBD2, is unchecked because there is no DNA. The CDR3 is 14 amino acids. The CDR3 region is CASSLRLASNEQFF.

This CDR3 reads CASSLVPWGTETYEQYF. V usage is TRBV7-2 and J usage is TRBJ2-7; the TRBD1 assignment by TCRdb is unverifiable without DNA. The germline gives CDR1 SGHTA, CDR2 FQGNSA. The length of the CDR3 is 17 residues.

The J gene is TRBJ2-2, the V gene TRBV7-9. This CDR3 contains 12 residues. CDR1 is SEHNR and CDR2 is FQNEAQ in the germline V gene (reference sequence). CDR3 sequence reads: CASTANTGELFF.

The chain links TRBV18 to TRBJ2-2. From germline, CDR1 is KGHSH and CDR2 LQKENI. The CDR3 loop spans 14 amino acids. The CDR3 sequence is CASSPLINTGELFF.

The genes are TRBV29-1 and TRBJ2-7; TCRdb's D gene call, TRBD1, goes unchecked for lack of DNA. The CDR3 loop spans 12 amino acids. Per germline, CDR1 SQVTM and CDR2 ANQGSEA. The CDR3 reads CSPGRQTYEQYF.

CDR3 sequence: CASSFATGANRGYTF. This chain links TRBV11-2 with TRBJ1-2; TCRdb names TRBD1, which stays unverified in the absence of DNA. The CDR3 totals 15 residues. The germline CDR1 and CDR2 sequences are SGHAT and FQNNGV.

V and J are TRBV28 and TRBJ2-5; TCRdb's D call, TRBD1, is unchecked because there is no DNA. The CDR3 extends over 19 amino acids. Germline CDR1 MDHEN, CDR2 SYDVKM. The CDR3: CASSKPGQGLWSAGETQYF.

This chain joins TRBV20-1 and TRBJ1-5; TCRdb gives TRBD1 as the D gene, but with no DNA this cannot be confirmed. This CDR3 has 15 amino acids. CDR1 and CDR2 from the germline V gene are DFQATT and SNEGSKA (reference sequence). The CDR3 sequence is CSAKRTVNSNQPQHF.

This chain joins TRBV12-3 or TRBV12-4 and TRBJ2-1; the TCRdb D gene call, TRBD1, has no DNA to confirm it. CDR3 length: 17 amino acids. The CDR3 spells CASSLIQAIIPYNEQFF.

V and J are TRBV29-1 and TRBJ2-1; TCRdb calls TRBD2, which cannot be checked without DNA. Per the germline V gene, CDR1 is SQVTM and CDR2 is ANQGSEA. This CDR3 contains 18 residues. The CDR3: CSVEDRGPVRAGVSEQFF.

V and J are TRBV5-4 and TRBJ2-1; TCRdb's D call of TRBD1 is untestable without DNA. Looked up from germline, CDR1 is SGHNT and CDR2 is YYREEE (reference sequence). The CDR3 is made up of 16 amino acids. CDR3 protein: CASSWGGTGAPNEQFF.

This sequence joins TRBV6-2 or TRBV6-3 and TRBJ2-7; no DNA is available, so the TRBD2 call from TCRdb remains unchecked. Germline CDR1 and CDR2: MNHEY and SVGEGT. The CDR3 loop spans 14 amino acids. CDR3 loop: CASNYRASRYEQYF.

The chain recombines TRBV7-3 with TRBJ2-2; TCRdb's D call of TRBD2 is untestable without DNA. Germline V lookup: CDR1 SGHTA, CDR2 FQGTGA. CDR3 length: 17 amino acids. The chain's CDR3 is CASSLVAGGQNTGELFF.

The chain links TRBV12-3 or TRBV12-4 to TRBJ1-2; TCRdb reports TRBD1, a call that lacks DNA to check it against. This CDR3 comprises 14 residues. The CDR3 loop is CASTPRVVTGGHTF.

The chain has TRBV12-3 or TRBV12-4 and TRBJ2-2; with no DNA, the TCRdb D assignment of TRBD2 cannot be verified. The CDR3 consists of 15 residues. The CDR3 loop reads CASSFQAGITGELFF.

J is TRBJ1-1 and V is TRBV7-2; with no DNA, the TCRdb D assignment of TRBD1 cannot be verified. From germline, CDR1 is SGHTA and CDR2 FQGNSA. The CDR3 totals 15 residues. CDR3 amino acids: CASSHGDRRNTEAFF.

The J gene is TRBJ1-4, the V gene TRBV5-1. Per germline, CDR1 SGHRS and CDR2 YFSETQ. This CDR3 is 13 amino acids long. CDR3: CASSFRTNEKLFF.

The chain has TRBV7-3 and TRBJ2-3; without DNA, the TCRdb call of TRBD2 cannot be checked. This CDR3 comprises 16 residues. The V gene's germline CDR1 is SGHTA and CDR2 FQGTGA. CDR3 amino acids: CASSRKTSGNTDTQYF.

This chain connects TRBV6-1 to TRBJ2-7; the TCRdb D gene call, TRBD1, has no DNA to confirm it. From germline, CDR1 is MNHNS and CDR2 SASEGT. The CDR3 is made up of 14 amino acids. CDR3 protein: CASSPGGGDYEQYF.

This chain connects TRBV15 to TRBJ2-2; as DNA is missing, the TRBD1 call by TCRdb cannot be tested. The CDR3 is made up of 15 amino acids. From germline, CDR1 is LNHNV and CDR2 YYDKDF (reference sequence). The CDR3: CATSPDRVDTGELFF.